These T cell receptor beta chains were read from a single sample in a study of T cells in Graves' hyperthyroidism and ophthalmopathy. One entry per CDR3 protein, called by TCRdb with MiXCR from the multiplex PCR reads. The repertoire consists of roughly 570,000 distinct CDR3 sequences, with more than 45% occurring once and the leading ten covering around 8%. The material sequenced was peripheral blood or thyroid tissue (not recorded which). These receptors were taken from a woman under 30 with Graves' hyperthyroidism. Each CDR3 is given with its conserved first and last residue. Only some rows state a clone size, as once, few, many or a class for expanded clones.

j_gene	abundance	v_gene	CDR3aa
TRBJ1-5	NA	TRBV19	CASSPAGEGPQHF
TRBJ2-7	NA	TRBV7-8	CASSLNPTSGRGVYEQYF
TRBJ2-5	many	TRBV7-8	CASSFRGEETQYF
TRBJ2-6	once	TRBV2	CASSEEGPGANVLTF
TRBJ2-4	NA	TRBV2	CASSESRRTLAKNIQYF
TRBJ1-4	many	TRBV12-3/TRBV12-4	CASSPGHSLEKLFF
TRBJ2-6	NA	TRBV3-1	CASSQAGEGTEAF
TRBJ2-7	NA	TRBV7-9	CASSKGGAAYEQYF
NA	NA	TRBV7-2	CASSPSWGGSISEQFF
TRBJ1-1	many	TRBV6-2/TRBV6-3	CASSYPFSEAFF
TRBJ1-2	NA	TRBV10-3	CAIGVGTGGDGYTF
TRBJ2-6	NA	TRBV7-2	CASSRGWGSGKAGANVLTF
TRBJ1-1	NA	TRBV7-9	CASSLGDRTNTEAFF
TRBJ1-6	many	TRBV6-6	CASSYSRGDRDIWSYNSPLHF
TRBJ2-5	many	TRBV9	CASSVEGLDVETQYF
TRBJ2-5	NA	TRBV25-1	CASSEDDEGGRGQETQYF
TRBJ1-2	NA	TRBV24-1	CASSSPGGTGTLGYGYTF
TRBJ1-6	NA	TRBV14	CASSPTGYGGSPLHF
TRBJ1-5	many	TRBV12-3/TRBV12-4	CASTQGLTGQPQHF
TRBJ2-3	NA	TRBV12-3/TRBV12-4	CASSSLAGTDTQYF
TRBJ1-1	NA	TRBV7-2	CASSLAGRRVEAFF
TRBJ1-1	many	TRBV20-1	CSARAGGGLGTEAFF
TRBJ2-1	few	TRBV2	CASETWGSYNEQFF
TRBJ2-2	many	TRBV24-1	CATKQGGTGELFF
TRBJ1-6	once	TRBV2	CASSEAGRPPLHF
TRBJ2-6	many	TRBV19	CASSMGRPSGANVLTF
TRBJ2-6	NA	TRBV7-9	CASTRQGAGANVLTF
TRBJ2-1	many	TRBV12-5	CASGLTGYNEQFF
TRBJ2-7	NA	TRBV29-1	CSLRASGDEQYF
TRBJ2-6	NA	TRBV20-1	CSARSIDRASGANVLTF
TRBJ1-4	NA	TRBV7-9	CASRGDIQHEKLFF
TRBJ1-2	NA	TRBV30	CAWSGQALLLRSYGYTF
TRBJ2-7	many	TRBV20-1	CSARDPHQQGVSYEQYF
TRBJ2-7	NA	TRBV24-1	CATSARDRPAYEQYF
TRBJ2-1	NA	TRBV20-1	CSARGGGTGEQFF
TRBJ2-7	many	TRBV10-3	CAIRLEGKAYEQYF
TRBJ2-5	NA	TRBV10-3	CAFNERDQETQYF
TRBJ1-6	many	TRBV20-1	CSAGSAGGSPLHF